The table lists the clone carrying this T cell receptor (beta chain) with a few counts. As yet, its antigen is unknown. This sample is part of a study of cytomegalovirus exposure and HLA in healthy donors. Whole-study context: Earlier results showed roughly 120 million unique TCR beta sequences derived from around 170 million T cells. Findings of the study overall: Presence/absence results assume similar sequencing depth per donor, which may not hold. It was reported in a later analysis that an Asian-associated ancestry cluster showed fewer N-insertions than the roughly 670-donor mean.

Use of 60 Vbeta and 13 Jbeta primers characterized the PCR. The data were produced by immunoSEQ multiplex PCR, yet TCRdb's version contains in-frame clones alone and is incomplete. Of 65,000 or so clones in the sample, approximately 60% are singletons; the top ten hold around 3%. CDR3 length: 17 residues. V was pared by 4 bases and J by 5 bases, with 16 bases of the junction left unmatched. CDR1 is SGHNT, CDR2 YYREEE, per germline (reference sequence). The genes are TRBV5-4 and TRBJ2-3; 7 bases agree with TRBD1. The source material was PBMCs. This TCR was sampled from a man aged 30 to 39 in good health and CMV-seronegative. The CDR3 spells CASSGGLDRLVGDTQYF. The CDR3, as DNA: TGTGCCAGCAGCGGCGGGTTGGACAGGCTTGTCGGAGATACGCAGTATTTT.